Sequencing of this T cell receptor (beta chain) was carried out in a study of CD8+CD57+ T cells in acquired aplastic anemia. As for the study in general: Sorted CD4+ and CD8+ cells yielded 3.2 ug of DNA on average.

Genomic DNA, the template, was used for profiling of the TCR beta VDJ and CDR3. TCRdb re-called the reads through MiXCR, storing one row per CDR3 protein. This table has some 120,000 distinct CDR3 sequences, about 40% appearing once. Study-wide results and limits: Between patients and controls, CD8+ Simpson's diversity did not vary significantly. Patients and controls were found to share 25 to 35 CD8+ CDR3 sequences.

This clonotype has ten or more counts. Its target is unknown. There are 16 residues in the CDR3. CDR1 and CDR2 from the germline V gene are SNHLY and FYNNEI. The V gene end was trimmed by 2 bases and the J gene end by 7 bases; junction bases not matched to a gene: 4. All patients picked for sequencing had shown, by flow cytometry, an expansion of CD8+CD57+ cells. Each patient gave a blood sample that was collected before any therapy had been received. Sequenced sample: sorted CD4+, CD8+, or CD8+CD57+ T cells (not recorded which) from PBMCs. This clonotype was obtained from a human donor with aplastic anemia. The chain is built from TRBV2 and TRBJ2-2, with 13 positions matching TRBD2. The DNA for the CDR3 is TGTGCCAGCAGTGAAACTAGCGGGGGGGCCGGCGGGGAGCTGTTTTTT. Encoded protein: CASSETSGGAGGELFF.